This TCR beta chain was identified during a study of cytomegalovirus exposure and HLA in healthy donors. In the PCR, 60 Vbeta and 13 Jbeta primers were used. This table comes from immunoSEQ multiplex PCR, and its TCRdb copy is limited to in-frame clones, with some not included. The sample has approximately 64,000 clones, about three quarters seen once. V was pared by 6 bases and J by 3 bases, with 8 bases of the junction left unmatched. Germline V lookup: CDR1 SQVTM, CDR2 ANQGSEA. The CDR3 is 15 residues long. Sequencing was carried out using PBMCs. This receptor was obtained from a male donor in good health and CMV-seropositive. The J gene is TRBJ2-1, the V gene TRBV29-1, with 10 bases fitting TRBD2. CDR3 in amino acids: CSVHTSGDYYNEQFF. The CDR3 DNA reads TGCAGCGTGCACACTAGCGGGGATTACTACAATGAGCAGTTCTTC.